One sample yielded the 27 T cell receptor beta chains listed below, sequenced in a study of blood T cell repertoires in COVID-19. Clones were sequenced by immunoSEQ multiplex PCR, and TCRdb holds only the in-frame ones, with some missing. The table has more than 150,000 clones, roughly 90% seen once; the top ten hold roughly 2.8%. The specimen sequenced was peripheral blood. All receptors come from a man aged 55 to 70 with acute or convalescent COVID-19.

The chain links TRBV4-1 to TRBJ2-3, with 14 bases lining up with TRBD2. Unmatched junction bases numbered 11, after V lost 4 bases and J lost 5 bases. The CDR3 has 18 amino acids. Germline V gene lookup returns CDR1 MGHRA and CDR2 YSYEKL. The CDR3, as DNA: TGCGCCAGCAGCCCGCGTGGACTAGCGGGGGGTTGGGTAGATACGCAGTATTTT. Amino acid sequence: CASSPRGLAGGWVDTQYF.

The chain uses TRBV5-1 and TRBJ2-1; TRBD1 aligns across 8 bases. With V trimmed by 4 bases and J by 6 bases, 6 bases remained unmatched. Germline loops: CDR1 SGHRS, CDR2 YFSETQ. This CDR3 is 14 amino acids long. The CDR3 DNA is TGCGCCAGCAGCGAGGGACAGGTCGTCAATGAGCAGTTCTTC. Translating it yields CASSEGQVVNEQFF.

The chain uses TRBV30 and TRBJ1-1, with D possibly matching TRBD1 (5 bases). V was shortened by 2 bases and J by 5 bases, with 6 bases between the two germline ends. The CDR3 length is 11 residues. Germline loops: CDR1 GTSNPN, CDR2 SVGIG (reference sequence). CDR3 loop: CAWSPGTEAFF. The CDR3 DNA follows: TGTGCCTGGAGTCCAGGGACTGAAGCTTTCTTT.

The chain couples TRBV7-9 to TRBJ1-5, with 8 positions matching TRBD1. CDR1 is SEHNR and CDR2 is FQNEAQ in the germline V gene (reference sequence). CDR3 length: 15 residues. V was pared by 2 bases and J by 6 bases, with 6 bases of the junction left unmatched. CDR3 sequence reads: CASSLKGQGGQPQHF. The CDR3 region has the DNA TGTGCCAGCAGCTTAAAAGGACAGGGAGGTCAGCCCCAGCATTTT.

This chain connects TRBV9 to TRBJ1-3; 7 bases are shared with TRBD1. The CDR3 runs to 13 residues. CDR1 is SGDLS and CDR2 is YYNGEE in the germline V gene. J gave up 8 bases and V 2 bases, and 4 bases lay outside the gene matches. CDR3 sequence: CASSVYRGDTIYF. In nucleotides, the CDR3 is TGTGCCAGCAGCGTCTACAGGGGAGACACCATATATTTT.

This sequence joins TRBV25-1 and TRBJ2-7; 8 bases line up with TRBD1. In germline, CDR1 is MGHDK, CDR2 SYGVNS. The CDR3 loop spans 13 amino acids. With V trimmed by 3 bases and J by 3 bases, 1 base remained unmatched. CDR3 sequence (DNA): TGTGCCAGCAGTGACAGGGGGCGCTACGAGCAGTACTTC. This gives the protein CASSDRGRYEQYF.

The chain uses TRBV6-5 and TRBJ2-1, with a possible D match to TRBD1 (6 bases). The CDR3 covers 15 residues. The ends were cut back, 6 bases at V and 7 bases at J, with 19 bases in the middle. Germline values: CDR1 MNHEY, CDR2 SVGAGI. CDR3 residues: CASSNSDFRGNEQFF. The DNA for the CDR3 is TGTGCCAGCAGCAATTCCGATTTCAGGGGAAATGAGCAGTTCTTC.

The table lists this clone with a few counts. The genes are TRBV9 and TRBJ1-2; D gene unclear. CDR3 length equals 15 residues. The V gene lost 2 bases and the J gene lost 7 bases, with 18 bases spanning the gap. Germline lookup yields CDR1 SGDLS and CDR2 YYNGEE. In nucleotides, the CDR3 is TGTGCCAGCAGCGTCGACTCGGGTTTGTTGGGTGGCTACACCTTC. Translating it yields CASSVDSGLLGGYTF.

The chain recombines TRBV5-6 with TRBJ1-4; perhaps TRBD1 as D (5 bases). The V gene lost 2 bases and the J gene lost 0 bases, with 5 bases spanning the gap. The CDR3 contains 14 residues. Germline CDR1 reads SGHDT; CDR2 reads YYEEEE. As DNA, the CDR3 is TGTGCCAGCAGCTTAGGGGCAACTAATGAAAAACTGTTTTTT. Amino acids: CASSLGATNEKLFF.

The table lists this clone with many counts. The V call is TRBV10-2, the J call TRBJ1-1; maybe TRBD1 (6 bases). CDR1 and CDR2 (germline): WSHSY, SAAADI. The CDR3 runs to 13 residues. V lost 7 bases, J lost 8 bases, and 17 bases lay in between. The CDR3: CASTGGGGTEAFF. The DNA for the CDR3 is TGCGCCAGCACCGGAGGGGGGGGTACCGAAGCTTTCTTT.

This chain connects TRBV7-2 to TRBJ1-1; D remains ambiguous. The CDR3 spans 15 residues. CDR1 and CDR2 (germline): SGHTA, FQGNSA. V gave up 4 bases and J gave up 0 bases, with 12 bases separating them. The CDR3 region has the DNA TGTGCCAGCAGCTCCCGACAACTCATGAACACTGAAGCTTTCTTT. It specifies CASSSRQLMNTEAFF.

This sequence joins TRBV19 and TRBJ1-5, with 10 nucleotides matching TRBD1. The length of the CDR3 is 16 residues. CDR1 is LNHDA, CDR2 SQIVND, per germline (reference sequence). CDR3 in DNA: TGTGGGACAGGGGGACCAAGGGGGGCAAGCAATCAGCCCCAGCATTTT. Its protein product is CGTGGPRGASNQPQHF.

This clone is a singleton in its sample. J is TRBJ2-1 and V is TRBV2; perhaps TRBD2 as D (5 bases). The CDR3 consists of 11 residues. The V gene's germline CDR1 is SNHLY and CDR2 FYNNEI. Trimming removed 5 bases from V and 9 bases from J, with 8 bases in between. The CDR3, as DNA: TGTGCCAGCAGTCCACGGGGTGAGCAGTTCTTC. It yields the protein CASSPRGEQFF.

J is TRBJ2-7 and V is TRBV27; 14 bases fit TRBD2. After removal of 3 bases from V and 2 bases from J, the junction contained 3 bases not matched to a gene. The CDR3 runs 16 residues. Germline lookup yields CDR1 MNHEY and CDR2 SMNVEV (reference sequence). CDR3 in amino acids: CASSLGLAGAAYEQYF. CDR3 bases: TGTGCCAGCAGTTTGGGACTAGCGGGGGCCGCCTACGAGCAGTACTTC.

Remarks on this clone: Other nucleotide sequences in the sample specify the same CDR3. The J gene is TRBJ2-2, the V gene TRBV4-2; 11 nucleotides match TRBD1. The germline gives CDR1 LGHNA, CDR2 YNFKEQ. There are 15 residues in the CDR3. V was pared by 3 bases and J by 7 bases, with 4 bases of the junction left unmatched. The CDR3 spells CASSQPGTGGGELFF. CDR3 nucleotide sequence: TGTGCCAGCAGCCAGCCCGGGACAGGGGGCGGGGAGCTGTTTTTT.

The chain uses TRBV14 and TRBJ1-4; D gene uncertain. Per the germline V gene, CDR1 is SGHDN and CDR2 is FVKESK. V lost 2 bases to trimming and J lost 3 bases, with 10 bases between them. The CDR3 runs 15 residues. CDR3 in amino acids: CASSQNRVANEKLFF. The CDR3 nucleotides read TGTGCCAGCAGCCAAAACAGAGTAGCTAATGAAAAACTGTTTTTT.

V and J are TRBV7-3 and TRBJ2-3; a weak D match, TRBD2 (5 bases). This CDR3 has 15 residues. The V end was cut by 1 base, the J end by 8 bases, with 16 bases between. Germline V gene sequence: CDR1 SGHTA, CDR2 FQGTGA. The CDR3 DNA reads TGTGCCAGCAGCTTAAGTGGACTCCCTACTGGTACGCAGTATTTT. This codes for CASSLSGLPTGTQYF.

This chain uses TRBV5-1 with TRBJ2-2; 9 nucleotides match TRBD1. The germline V gene encodes CDR1 SGHRS and CDR2 YFSETQ. The CDR3 has 14 amino acids. Trimming cost V 4 bases and J 6 bases; bases outside gene matches: 4. CDR3 residues: CASSRDRAPGELFF. The CDR3 DNA reads TGCGCCAGCAGCCGGGACAGGGCTCCCGGGGAGCTGTTTTTT.

V is TRBV11-2 and J is TRBJ1-1; 7 positions agree with TRBD1. Per the germline V gene, CDR1 is SGHAT and CDR2 is FQNNGV. CDR3 length: 14 amino acids. Germline trimming cut 2 bases from V and 8 bases from J; bases unmatched to any gene: 8. CDR3 DNA: TGTGCCAGCAGCTTACCGGGACAGCAAGTGGAAGCTTTCTTT. It yields the protein CASSLPGQQVEAFF.

The chain couples TRBV4-3 to TRBJ1-1, with D maybe TRBD1 (6 bases). CDR1 and CDR2 from the germline V gene are LGHNA and YSLEER. The length of the CDR3 is 14 residues. Trimming pared 3 bases from V and 1 base from J, leaving 9 bases between. CDR3 sequence (DNA): TGCGCCAGCAGCCAGTCGACAGGGAACACTGAAGCTTTCTTT. This codes for CASSQSTGNTEAFF.

There are a few counts of this clone. The chain employs TRBV27 and TRBJ2-7, with TRBD1 matching 9 bases. The CDR3 runs to 16 residues. V shed 6 bases, J shed 4 bases, and the junction held 13 bases outside the gene matches. CDR1 and CDR2 from the germline V gene are MNHEY and SMNVEV (reference sequence). CDR3 loop: CASRSPTGTGWYEQYF. The CDR3 DNA is TGTGCCAGCAGAAGCCCGACCGGGACAGGGTGGTACGAGCAGTACTTC.

This sequence joins TRBV5-5 and TRBJ1-2, with 9 bases identical to TRBD1. The CDR3 length is 14 residues. Unmatched junction bases numbered 7, after V lost 0 bases and J lost 10 bases. Looked up from germline, CDR1 is SGHKS and CDR2 is YYEKEE (reference sequence). The CDR3 reads CASSLVGQGLAYTF. The CDR3 DNA reads TGTGCCAGCAGCTTGGTGGGACAGGGATTGGCCTACACCTTC.

This chain links TRBV7-2 with TRBJ1-5; the D gene is possibly TRBD1 (6 bases). There are 13 residues in the CDR3. Germline values: CDR1 SGHTA, CDR2 FQGNSA. V lost 5 bases to trimming and J lost 6 bases, with 11 bases between them. CDR3: CASSARDTQPQHF. CDR3 sequence (DNA): TGTGCCAGCAGCGCCCGGGACACTCAGCCCCAGCATTTT.

This rearrangement joins TRBV7-8 to TRBJ2-2; 10 bases agree with TRBD1. The junction had 4 bases not matched to a gene; V was cut back by 5 bases and J by 1 base. The CDR3 is 16 amino acids. Germline V gene sequence: CDR1 SGHVS, CDR2 FQNEAQ. The CDR3 bases are TGTGCCAGCAGCCCATGGGACAGGGGGAACACCGGGGAGCTGTTTTTT. It is translated as CASSPWDRGNTGELFF.

This chain uses TRBV4-1 with TRBJ2-4, with 12 bases matching TRBD2. CDR3 size: 19 residues. Germline V lookup: CDR1 MGHRA, CDR2 YSYEKL. After removal of 4 bases from V and 7 bases from J, the junction contained 17 bases not matched to a gene. CDR3 in DNA: TGCGCCAGCAGCCTTGGACTAGCGGGGTTCATGGGGGCAGGGAACATTCAGTACTTC. Its translation is CASSLGLAGFMGAGNIQYF.

V and J are TRBV30 and TRBJ1-1; D not resolved. The CDR3 consists of 13 residues. Germline V gene sequence: CDR1 GTSNPN, CDR2 SVGIG (reference sequence). V was clipped by 0 bases and J by 2 bases, with 7 bases between them. The CDR3 coding sequence is TGTGCCTGGAGTGTACGGGAAAACACTGAAGCTTTCTTT. Its protein is CAWSVRENTEAFF.

The chain joins TRBV2 to TRBJ2-3; D perhaps matches TRBD2 (6 bases). This CDR3 has 14 residues. CDR1 SNHLY and CDR2 FYNNEI come from the germline V gene. The ends were cut back, 5 bases at V and 2 bases at J, with 11 bases in the middle. This CDR3 is CASSFSGLTDTQYF. CDR3 nucleotides: TGTGCCAGCAGTTTTAGCGGACTCACAGATACGCAGTATTTT.